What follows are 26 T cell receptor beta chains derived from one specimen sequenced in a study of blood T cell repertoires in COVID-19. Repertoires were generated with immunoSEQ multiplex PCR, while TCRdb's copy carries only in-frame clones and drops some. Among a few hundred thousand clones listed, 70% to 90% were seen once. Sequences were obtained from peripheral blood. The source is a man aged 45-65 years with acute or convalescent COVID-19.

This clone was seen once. The CDR3 DNA sequence: TGTGCCAGCAGCCAAGTCACAGGGTCTAACTATGGCTACACCTTC. Protein sequence: CASSQVTGSNYGYTF. The V gene is TRBV14, the J gene TRBJ1-2, with D possibly TRBD1 on 6 matching bases. V lost 1 base and J 0 bases, leaving 9 bases between the germline ends. This CDR3 is built from 15 residues. Germline V CDR1 and CDR2: SGHDN, FVKESK.

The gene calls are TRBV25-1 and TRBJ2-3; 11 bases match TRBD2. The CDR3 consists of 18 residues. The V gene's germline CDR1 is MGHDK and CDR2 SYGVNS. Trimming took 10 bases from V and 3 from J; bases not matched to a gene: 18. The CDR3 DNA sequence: TGTGCCACCCAAGGACTAGCGGGCACCGCCCAAGGGACAGATACGCAGTATTTT. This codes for CATQGLAGTAQGTDTQYF.

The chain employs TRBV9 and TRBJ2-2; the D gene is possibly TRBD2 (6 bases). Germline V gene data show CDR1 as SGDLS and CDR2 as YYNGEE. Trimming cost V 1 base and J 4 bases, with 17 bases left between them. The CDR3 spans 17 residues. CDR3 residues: CASSVLLVEGGTGELFF. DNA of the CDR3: TGTGCCAGCAGCGTACTGCTTGTGGAGGGCGGCACCGGGGAGCTGTTTTTT.

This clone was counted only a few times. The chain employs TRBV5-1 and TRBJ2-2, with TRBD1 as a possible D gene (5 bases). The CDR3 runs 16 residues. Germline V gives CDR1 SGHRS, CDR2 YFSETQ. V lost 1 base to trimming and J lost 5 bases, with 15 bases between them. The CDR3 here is CASSLTGPPGTGELFF. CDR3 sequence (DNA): TGCGCCAGCAGCTTGACAGGTCCCCCAGGAACCGGGGAGCTGTTTTTT.

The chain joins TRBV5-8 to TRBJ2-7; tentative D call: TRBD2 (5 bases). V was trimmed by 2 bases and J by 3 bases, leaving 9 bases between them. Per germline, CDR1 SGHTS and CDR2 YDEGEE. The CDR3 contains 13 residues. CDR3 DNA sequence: TGTGCCAGCAGCTTTGAGGGATTCTACGAGCAGTACTTC. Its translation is CASSFEGFYEQYF.

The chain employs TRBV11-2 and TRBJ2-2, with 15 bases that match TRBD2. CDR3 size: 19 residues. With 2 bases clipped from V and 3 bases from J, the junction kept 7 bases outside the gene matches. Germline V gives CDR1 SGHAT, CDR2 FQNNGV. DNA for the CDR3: TGTGCCAGCAGCTTAAGGGGACTAGCGGGGGGAAGCTACACCGGGGAGCTGTTTTTT. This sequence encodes CASSLRGLAGGSYTGELFF.

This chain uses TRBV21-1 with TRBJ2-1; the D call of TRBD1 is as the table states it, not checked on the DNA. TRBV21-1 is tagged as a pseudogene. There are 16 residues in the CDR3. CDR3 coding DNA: TGTGCCAGCAGCAAAGGACAGGGAGTCTCCTACAATGAGCAGTTCTTC. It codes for CASSKGQGVSYNEQFF.

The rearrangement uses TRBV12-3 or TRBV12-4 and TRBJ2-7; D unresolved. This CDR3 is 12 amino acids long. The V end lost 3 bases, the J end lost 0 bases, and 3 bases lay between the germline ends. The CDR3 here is CASSFGSYEQYF. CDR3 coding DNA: TGTGCCAGCAGTTTCGGCTCCTACGAGCAGTACTTC.

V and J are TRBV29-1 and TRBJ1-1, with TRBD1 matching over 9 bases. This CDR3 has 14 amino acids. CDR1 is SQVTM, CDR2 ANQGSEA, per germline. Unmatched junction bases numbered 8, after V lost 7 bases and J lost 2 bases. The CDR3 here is CSATQGALNTEAFF. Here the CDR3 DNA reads TGCAGCGCCACACAGGGGGCCCTAAACACTGAAGCTTTCTTT.

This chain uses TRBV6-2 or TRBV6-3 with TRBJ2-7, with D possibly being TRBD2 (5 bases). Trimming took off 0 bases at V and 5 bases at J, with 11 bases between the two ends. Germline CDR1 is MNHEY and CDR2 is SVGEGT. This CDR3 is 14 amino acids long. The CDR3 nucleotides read TGTGCCAGCAGTTACTCCCTCGGGGTTGACGAGCAGTACTTC. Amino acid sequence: CASSYSLGVDEQYF.

CDR3: CASSSLAGAADTQYF. CDR3 coding DNA: TGTGCCAGCAGCTCACTAGCGGGGGCCGCAGATACGCAGTATTTT. The chain is built from TRBV7-2 and TRBJ2-3; 11 nucleotides line up with TRBD2. With 4 bases clipped from V and 4 bases from J, the junction kept 4 bases outside the gene matches. This CDR3 is built from 15 residues. Germline-derived CDR1 and CDR2 are SGHTA and FQGNSA.

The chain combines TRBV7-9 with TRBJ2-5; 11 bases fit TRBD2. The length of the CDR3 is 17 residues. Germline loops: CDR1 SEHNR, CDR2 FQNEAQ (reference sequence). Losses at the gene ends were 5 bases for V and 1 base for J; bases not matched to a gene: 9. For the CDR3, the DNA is TGTGCCAGCAGCAAACTAGCGGGGGCCCCCTTCCAAGAGACCCAGTACTTC. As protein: CASSKLAGAPFQETQYF.

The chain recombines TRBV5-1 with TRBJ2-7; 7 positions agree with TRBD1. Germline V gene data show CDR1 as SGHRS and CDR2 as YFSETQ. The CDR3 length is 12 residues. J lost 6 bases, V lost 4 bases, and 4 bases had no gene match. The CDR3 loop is CASSIDRVEQYF. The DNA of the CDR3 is TGCGCCAGCAGCATAGACAGGGTCGAGCAGTACTTC.

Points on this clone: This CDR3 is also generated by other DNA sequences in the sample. The CDR3 spells CASSIGGGGTDTQYF. CDR3 DNA: TGTGCCAGTAGTATTGGCGGGGGAGGCACAGATACGCAGTATTTT. The chain recombines TRBV19 with TRBJ2-3; 7 positions match TRBD2. The trim removed 3 bases at V and 1 base at J, leaving 4 bases unmatched. This CDR3 has 15 amino acids. Germline CDR1 LNHDA, CDR2 SQIVND (reference sequence). Drawing the rest from reference TRBV19 and TRBJ2-3, the complete variable domain is DGGITQSPKYLFRKEGQNVTLSCEQNLNHDAMYWYRQDPGQGLRLIYYSQIVNDFQKGDIAEGYSVSREKKESFPLTVTSAQKNPTAFYLCASSIGGGGTDTQYFGPGTRLTVL.

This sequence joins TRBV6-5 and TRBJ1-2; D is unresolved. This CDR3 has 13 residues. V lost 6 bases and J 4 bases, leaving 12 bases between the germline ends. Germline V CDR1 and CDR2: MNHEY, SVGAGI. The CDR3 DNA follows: TGTGCCAGCAGGAACACCCGCCCCTATGGCTACACCTTC. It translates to CASRNTRPYGYTF.

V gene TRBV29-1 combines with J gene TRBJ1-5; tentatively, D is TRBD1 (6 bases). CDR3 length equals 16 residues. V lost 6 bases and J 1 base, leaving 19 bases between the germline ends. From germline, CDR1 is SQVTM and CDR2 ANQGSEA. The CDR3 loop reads CSVAVGGQGSNQPQHF. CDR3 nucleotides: TGCAGCGTGGCGGTGGGCGGGCAGGGGAGCAATCAGCCCCAGCATTTT.

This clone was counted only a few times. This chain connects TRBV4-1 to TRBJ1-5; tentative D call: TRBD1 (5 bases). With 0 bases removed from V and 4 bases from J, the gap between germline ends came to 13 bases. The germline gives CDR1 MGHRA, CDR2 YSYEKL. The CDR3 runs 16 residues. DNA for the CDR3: TGCGCCAGCAGCCAAGACCGGGCCCCAGGGAATCAGCCCCAGCATTTT. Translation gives CASSQDRAPGNQPQHF.

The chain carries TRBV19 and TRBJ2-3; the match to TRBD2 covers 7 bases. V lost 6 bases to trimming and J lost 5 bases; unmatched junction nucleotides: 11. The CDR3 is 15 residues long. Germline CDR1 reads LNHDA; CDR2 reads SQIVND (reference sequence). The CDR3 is CASSRGGSGGDTQYF. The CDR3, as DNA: TGTGCCAGTAGCCGCGGGGGTAGCGGAGGAGATACGCAGTATTTT.

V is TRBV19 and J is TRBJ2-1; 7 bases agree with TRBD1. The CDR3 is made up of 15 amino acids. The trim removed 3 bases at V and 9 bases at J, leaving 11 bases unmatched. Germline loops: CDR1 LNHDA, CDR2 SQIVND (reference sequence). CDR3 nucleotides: TGTGCCAGTAGTATTGGACAGGTTAATGTCGGTGAGCAGTTCTTC. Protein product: CASSIGQVNVGEQFF.

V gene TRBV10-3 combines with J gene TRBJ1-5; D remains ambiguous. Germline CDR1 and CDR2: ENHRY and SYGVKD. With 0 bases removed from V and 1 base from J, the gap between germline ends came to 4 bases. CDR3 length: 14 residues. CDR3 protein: CAISESTSNQPQHF. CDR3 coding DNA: TGTGCCATCAGTGAGTCGACAAGCAATCAGCCCCAGCATTTT.

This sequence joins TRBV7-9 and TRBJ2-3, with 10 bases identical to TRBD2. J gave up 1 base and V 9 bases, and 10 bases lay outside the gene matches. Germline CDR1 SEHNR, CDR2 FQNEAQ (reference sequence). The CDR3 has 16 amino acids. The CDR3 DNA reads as TGTGCCAGTCGTCCCCCGCTAGCGGGGGGCACAGATACGCAGTATTTT. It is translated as CASRPPLAGGTDTQYF.

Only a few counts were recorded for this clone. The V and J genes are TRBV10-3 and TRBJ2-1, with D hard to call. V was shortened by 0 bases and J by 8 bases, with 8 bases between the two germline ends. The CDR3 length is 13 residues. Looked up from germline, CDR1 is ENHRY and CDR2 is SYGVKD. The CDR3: CAISESNSYEQFF. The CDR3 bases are TGTGCCATCAGTGAGTCCAACAGCTATGAGCAGTTCTTC.

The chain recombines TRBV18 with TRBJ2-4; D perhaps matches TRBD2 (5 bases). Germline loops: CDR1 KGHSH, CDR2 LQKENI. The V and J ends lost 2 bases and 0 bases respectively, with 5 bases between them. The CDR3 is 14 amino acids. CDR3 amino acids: CASSPGLAKNIQYF. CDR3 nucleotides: TGTGCCAGCTCACCAGGACTAGCCAAAAACATTCAGTACTTC.

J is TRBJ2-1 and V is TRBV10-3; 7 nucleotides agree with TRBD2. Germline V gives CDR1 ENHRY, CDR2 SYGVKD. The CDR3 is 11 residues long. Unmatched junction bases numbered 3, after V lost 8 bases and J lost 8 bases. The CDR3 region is CAIGLGHEQFF. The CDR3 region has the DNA TGTGCCATCGGACTAGGACATGAGCAGTTCTTC.

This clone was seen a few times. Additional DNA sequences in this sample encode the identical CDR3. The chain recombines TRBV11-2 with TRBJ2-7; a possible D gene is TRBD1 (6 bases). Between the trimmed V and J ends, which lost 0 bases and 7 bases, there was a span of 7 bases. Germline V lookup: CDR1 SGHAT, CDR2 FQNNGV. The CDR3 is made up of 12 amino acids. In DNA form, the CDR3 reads TGTGCCAGCAGCTTAGATAGGGGGGAGCAGTACTTC. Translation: CASSLDRGEQYF.

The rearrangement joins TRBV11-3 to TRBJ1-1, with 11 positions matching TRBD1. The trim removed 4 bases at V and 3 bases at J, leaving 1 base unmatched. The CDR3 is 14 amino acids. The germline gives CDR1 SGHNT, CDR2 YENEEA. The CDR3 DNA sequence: TGTGCCAGCAGCTGGGGACAGGGGGACACTGAAGCTTTCTTT. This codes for CASSWGQGDTEAFF. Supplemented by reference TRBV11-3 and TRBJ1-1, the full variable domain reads EAGVVQSPRYKIIEKKQPVAFWCNPISGHNTLYWYLQNLGQGPELLIRYENEEAVDDSQLPKDRFSAERLKGVDSTLKIQPAELGDSAVYLCASSWGQGDTEAFFGQGTRLTVV.